What follows are 28 T cell receptor beta chains derived from one specimen sequenced in a study of T cells in localized non-small cell lung cancer. Sequencing used immunoSEQ multiplex PCR; TCRdb keeps in-frame clones, though not all of them. The sample consists of about 1,900 clones, about 30% of them appearing once. The sample in question was lung tumor tissue, obtained before any cancer treatment. Receptor source: a male donor at least 60 years old with stage III lung adenocarcinoma.

In this sample, this clone is medium-sized. The CDR3 DNA reads as TGTGCCAGCAGCCCAGCGGGAGGGGGAAATGAGCAGTTCTTC. This codes for CASSPAGGGNEQFF. V usage is TRBV11-3 and J usage is TRBJ2-1, with 10 bases matching TRBD2. This CDR3 contains 14 residues. Germline lookup yields CDR1 SGHNT and CDR2 YENEEA. V shed 5 bases, J shed 7 bases, and the junction held 5 bases outside the gene matches.

This clone was detected only a few times. The chain has TRBV7-5 and TRBJ2-7; the listed D gene, TRBD2, was not tested against the DNA. TRBV7-5 corresponds to a pseudogene. The CDR3 is 15 residues long. The CDR3 here is CASSPRDLYGYEQYF. The CDR3, as DNA: TGTGCCAGCAGCCCCCGGGACTTGTACGGCTACGAGCAGTACTTC.

The gene calls are TRBV5-1 and TRBJ2-1, with D possibly matching TRBD2 (7 bases). V dropped 4 bases and J dropped 9 bases, with 20 bases sitting between them. The CDR3 has 15 residues. The germline V gene has CDR1 SGHRS and CDR2 YFSETQ. The CDR3 coding sequence is TGCGCCAGCAGCCCCCTAGGGGGGGAGAGGAGTGAGCAGTTCTTC. Protein: CASSPLGGERSEQFF.

The chain is built from TRBV12-5 and TRBJ2-3; 7 positions match TRBD2. CDR3 size: 15 residues. Germline loops: CDR1 LGHNT, CDR2 FRNRAP. V shed 1 base and J 0 bases; nucleotides not matched to a gene: 1. The CDR3 coding sequence is TGTGCTAGTGGTTTGGGTAGCGGGAGCACAGATACGCAGTATTTT. Translating it yields CASGLGSGSTDTQYF.

The gene calls are TRBV19 and TRBJ2-3; tentative D call: TRBD2 (6 bases). CDR1 and CDR2 (germline): LNHDA, SQIVND (reference sequence). The CDR3 sequence is 15 residues long. V was pared by 5 bases and J by 0 bases, with 12 bases between. The CDR3 DNA reads TGTGCCAGTAGTTTCGGCGGGGAAAGCACAGATACGCAGTATTTT. Translation: CASSFGGESTDTQYF. Full variable domain (missing parts from reference TRBV19 and TRBJ2-3): DGGITQSPKYLFRKEGQNVTLSCEQNLNHDAMYWYRQDPGQGLRLIYYSQIVNDFQKGDIAEGYSVSREKKESFPLTVTSAQKNPTAFYLCASSFGGESTDTQYFGPGTRLTVL.

This clone came up once. The chain employs TRBV10-2 and TRBJ2-3; possible D gene TRBD2, 5 bases. V was cut by 0 bases and J by 1 base, with 8 bases left in between. The CDR3 consists of 15 residues. Germline CDR1 WSHSY, CDR2 SAAADI. CDR3 in amino acids: CASSESAGRTDTQYF. CDR3 nucleotide sequence: TGCGCCAGCAGTGAGTCGGCGGGTCGCACAGATACGCAGTATTTT.

This clone was recorded a few times. The rearrangement links TRBV27 to TRBJ2-2, with TRBD1 matching 7 bases. From germline, CDR1 is MNHEY and CDR2 SMNVEV (reference sequence). This CDR3 has 15 amino acids. J gave up 5 bases and V 2 bases, and 5 bases lay outside the gene matches. DNA for the CDR3: TGTGCCAGCAGTTTAAGGGGGCAGGGAACCGGGGAGCTGTTTTTT. The encoded protein is CASSLRGQGTGELFF.

The rearrangement joins TRBV10-3 to TRBJ2-5; 8 nucleotides align to TRBD1. The V and J ends lost 2 bases and 4 bases, in that order; junction bases with no gene match: 6. In germline, CDR1 is ENHRY, CDR2 SYGVKD. This CDR3 region has 15 residues. The CDR3: CAISENQGARETQYF. DNA for the CDR3: TGTGCCATCAGTGAGAACCAGGGGGCAAGAGAGACCCAGTACTTC.

In DNA form, the CDR3 reads TGTGCCAGCAGCCCGTGGGGGGCCACTGAAGCTTTCTTT. This gives the protein CASSPWGATEAFF. The chain carries TRBV14 and TRBJ1-1; tentative D call: TRBD1 (6 bases). The CDR3 is made up of 13 amino acids. Trimming removed 4 bases from V and 4 bases from J, with 10 bases in between. Germline V gene lookup returns CDR1 SGHDN and CDR2 FVKESK. The complete variable domain, with remaining parts taken from reference TRBV14 and TRBJ1-1, reads EAGVTQFPSHSVIEKGQTVTLRCDPISGHDNLYWYRRVMGKEIKFLLHFVKESKQDESGMPNNRFLAERTGGTYSTLKVQPAELEDSGVYFCASSPWGATEAFFGQGTRLTVV.

By proportion, this clone is medium-sized (0.01 to 0.1%). This rearrangement joins TRBV6-8 to TRBJ2-2; weak D call: TRBD2 (5 bases). V was shortened by 2 bases and J by 0 bases, with 10 bases between the two germline ends. The CDR3 has 16 residues. Germline V lookup: CDR1 MNHGY, CDR2 SAAAGT. The CDR3 nucleotides are TGTGCCAGCAGTTACGAACTAGACGCGAACACCGGGGAGCTGTTTTTT. This gives the protein CASSYELDANTGELFF.

This rearrangement joins TRBV10-2 to TRBJ2-1, with a weak D call TRBD2 (6 bases). The CDR3 has 15 residues. CDR1 is WSHSY, CDR2 SAAADI, per germline. V was trimmed by 2 bases and J by 10 bases, leaving 18 bases between them. CDR3 bases: TGCGCCAGCAGTGAGATAACAGGACTATCGGGGGAGCAGTTCTTC. Its translation is CASSEITGLSGEQFF.

This clone was seen a few times. The chain has TRBV2 and TRBJ1-2; perhaps TRBD1 as D (6 bases). Germline CDR1 and CDR2: SNHLY and FYNNEI. V lost 6 bases, J lost 1 base, and 12 bases lay in between. The CDR3 covers 14 residues. CDR3 amino acids: CASSPEGGNYGYTF. CDR3 in DNA: TGTGCCAGCAGCCCTGAAGGGGGTAACTATGGCTACACCTTC.

Only a few counts were recorded for this clone. The genes are TRBV11-3 and TRBJ1-2, with D possibly matching TRBD1 (5 bases). V was cut by 5 bases and J by 7 bases, with 23 bases left in between. This CDR3 region has 16 residues. Germline V gene sequence: CDR1 SGHNT, CDR2 YENEEA. The CDR3 bases are TGTGCCAGCAGCCAAGGTCCCCGGACAAGGGGCGGTGGCTACACCTTC. Protein product: CASSQGPRTRGGGYTF. Filled out from reference TRBV11-3 and TRBJ1-2, the complete variable domain reads EAGVVQSPRYKIIEKKQPVAFWCNPISGHNTLYWYLQNLGQGPELLIRYENEEAVDDSQLPKDRFSAERLKGVDSTLKIQPAELGDSAVYLCASSQGPRTRGGGYTFGSGTRLTVV.

The chain is built from TRBV6-8 and TRBJ1-3; D is undetermined. V lost 4 bases to trimming and J lost 0 bases, with 13 bases between them. CDR1 and CDR2 (germline): MNHGY, SAAAGT. The CDR3 is 16 residues long. For the CDR3, the DNA is TGTGCCAGCAGTTCGGACGGGTTCCTCTCTGGAAACACCATATATTTT. Translated, it gives CASSSDGFLSGNTIYF.

This clone was counted a few times. The genes are TRBV28 and TRBJ1-5; 9 bases match TRBD1. The germline gives CDR1 MDHEN, CDR2 SYDVKM. The V and J ends lost 3 bases and 1 base, in that order; junction bases with no gene match: 1. The CDR3 loop spans 15 amino acids. CDR3 loop: CASSFDRGSNQPQHF. The CDR3 region has the DNA TGTGCCAGCAGTTTTGACAGGGGGAGCAATCAGCCCCAGCATTTT.

This clone was counted a few times. This chain joins TRBV18 and TRBJ2-6; weak D call: TRBD1 (5 bases). The CDR3 length is 17 residues. V lost 0 bases to trimming and J lost 4 bases, with 13 bases between them. Germline CDR1 reads KGHSH; CDR2 reads LQKENI. The CDR3 DNA reads as TGTGCCAGCTCACCACCAAGAGCAGGGTCCGGGGCCAACGTCCTGACTTTC. The encoded protein is CASSPPRAGSGANVLTF.

This clone is classed as large. This rearrangement joins TRBV6-8 to TRBJ2-7; 10 bases align to TRBD2. CDR3 length equals 14 residues. V gave up 10 bases and J gave up 2 bases; unmatched junction bases: 8. Germline CDR1 reads MNHGY; CDR2 reads SAAAGT. CDR3 residues: CAIKDSGGPYEQYF. Here the CDR3 DNA reads TGTGCCATCAAAGATAGCGGGGGGCCCTACGAGCAGTACTTC.

The rearrangement uses TRBV6-8 and TRBJ2-3; the D gene is possibly TRBD2 (5 bases). Germline V gene data show CDR1 as MNHGY and CDR2 as SAAAGT. V was clipped by 2 bases and J by 1 base, with 7 bases between them. The CDR3 totals 14 residues. The CDR3, as DNA: TGTGCCAGCAGTTACCTTAGCGGCACAGATACGCAGTATTTT. Its protein is CASSYLSGTDTQYF.

This chain connects TRBV5-1 to TRBJ1-1; tentatively, D is TRBD1 (5 bases). Trimming removed 2 bases from V and 2 bases from J, with 13 bases in between. The CDR3 has 15 amino acids. CDR1 is SGHRS, CDR2 YFSETQ, per germline. CDR3 DNA: TGCGCCAGCAGCTTCAACATGGGGCATAACACTGAAGCTTTCTTT. Encoded protein: CASSFNMGHNTEAFF.

This clone was recorded a few times. This chain uses TRBV11-3 with TRBJ1-1; 8 bases map to TRBD1. In germline, CDR1 is SGHNT, CDR2 YENEEA. The junction had 14 bases not matched to a gene; V was cut back by 3 bases and J by 11 bases. The CDR3 is made up of 15 amino acids. The CDR3 coding sequence is TGTGCCAGCAGCTTTAGCTCGGGACAGGATAACTCGGCTTTCTTT. Protein sequence: CASSFSSGQDNSAFF.

The V call is TRBV4-1, the J call TRBJ1-3; D not certain. The germline gives CDR1 MGHRA, CDR2 YSYEKL. This CDR3 has 14 residues. The V end was cut by 1 base, the J end by 0 bases, with 4 bases between. CDR3: CASSQGASGNTIYF. CDR3 bases: TGCGCCAGCAGCCAAGGAGCCTCTGGAAACACCATATATTTT.

The rearrangement links TRBV10-1 to TRBJ2-1; 11 nucleotides match TRBD2. Trimming cost V 10 bases and J 7 bases; bases outside gene matches: 6. CDR3 length: 13 amino acids. Germline-derived CDR1 and CDR2 are WNHNN and SYGVQD (reference sequence). The CDR3 loop reads CANGTSGRNEQFF. In DNA form, the CDR3 reads TGCGCCAACGGGACTAGCGGTAGGAATGAGCAGTTCTTC.

This clone was counted only a few times. This chain uses TRBV11-3 with TRBJ2-3; D might be TRBD1 (5 bases). Germline V gives CDR1 SGHNT, CDR2 YENEEA. Trimming left V 7 bases short and J 4 bases short, with 15 bases between. This CDR3 is built from 14 residues. The CDR3 is CASTPPGWADTQYF. Here the CDR3 DNA reads TGTGCCAGCACCCCCCCAGGGTGGGCAGATACGCAGTATTTT.

This clone qualifies as medium-sized. This chain connects TRBV7-6 to TRBJ1-1; TRBD1 is a possible D gene (5 bases). In germline, CDR1 is SGHVS, CDR2 FNYEAQ. V gave up 4 bases and J gave up 5 bases, with 17 bases separating them. This CDR3 is built from 15 residues. The CDR3 region is CASSSGAGRGTEAFF. The CDR3 DNA sequence: TGTGCCAGCAGCTCTGGAGCGGGGAGGGGAACTGAAGCTTTCTTT.

By share, this clone counts as medium-sized. The CDR3 is CASSTWDSNQPQHF. The DNA for the CDR3 is TGTGCCAGCAGCACGTGGGACAGCAATCAGCCCCAGCATTTT. V gene TRBV6-8 combines with J gene TRBJ1-5; weak D call: TRBD1 (5 bases). The CDR3 consists of 14 residues. V was pared by 6 bases and J by 1 base, with 10 bases between. Germline values: CDR1 MNHGY, CDR2 SAAAGT.

This clone was observed a few times. The chain uses TRBV7-5 and TRBJ2-3; the DNA was not used to check the table's D call, TRBD2. TRBV7-5 is described as a pseudogene. The CDR3 is 16 amino acids. CDR3 in amino acids: CASSRLGGKGRDTQYF. The CDR3 nucleotides read TGTGCCAGCAGCCGACTAGGCGGGAAGGGTAGAGATACGCAGTATTTT.

V usage is TRBV10-3 and J usage is TRBJ2-7, with 9 bases aligning to TRBD1. Per the germline V gene, CDR1 is ENHRY and CDR2 is SYGVKD. This CDR3 is 14 amino acids long. The ends lost 2 bases at V and 2 bases at J; junction bases unmatched: 1. The CDR3, as DNA: TGTGCCATCAGTGAGAGGACAGGGGCCTACGAGCAGTACTTC. Encoded protein: CAISERTGAYEQYF.

This clone was recorded a few times. The gene calls are TRBV23-1 and TRBJ2-1; the D gene is possibly TRBD2 (7 bases). TRBV23-1 is an open reading frame whose function is uncertain. V lost 6 bases and J 5 bases, leaving 20 bases between the germline ends. The CDR3 covers 16 residues. CDR3 loop: CASSQGWGGLHNEQFF. DNA for the CDR3: TGCGCCAGCAGCCAAGGGTGGGGGGGCCTCCACAATGAGCAGTTCTTC.